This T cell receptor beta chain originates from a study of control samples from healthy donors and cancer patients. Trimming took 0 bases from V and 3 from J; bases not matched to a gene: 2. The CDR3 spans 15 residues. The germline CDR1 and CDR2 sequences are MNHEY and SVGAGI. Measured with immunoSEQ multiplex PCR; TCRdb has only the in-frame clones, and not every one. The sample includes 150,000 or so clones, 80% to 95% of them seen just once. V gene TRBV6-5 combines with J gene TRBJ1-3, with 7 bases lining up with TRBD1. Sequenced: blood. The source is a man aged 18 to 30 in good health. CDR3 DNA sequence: TGTGCCAGCAGTTACTCGTCAGGGGGTGGAAACACCATATATTTT. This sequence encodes CASSYSSGGGNTIYF.